These 12 T cell receptor beta chains originate from one sample sequenced in a study of response to subunit inactivated influenza vaccine. TCRdb reprocessed the RT-PCR reads via MiXCR and lists one record per CDR3 protein. Among 150,000 to 200,000 distinct CDR3 sequences, roughly 10% were seen once, and the ten largest hold around an eighth. This material consisted of non-naive T cells sorted from PBMCs, taken roughly 45 days after vaccination. The origin of the receptors is a man between 50 and 59 years old who received an inactivated influenza vaccine.

This clonotype was recorded a few times. An end of the junction does not agree with germline; a read error may underlie this. This chain connects TRBV7-3 to TRBJ2-2, with TRBD2 matching over 10 bases. Germline CDR1 is SGHTA and CDR2 is FQGTGA. The CDR3 is 16 residues long. CDR3 amino acids: CASSLTGTSVSGELFF. The CDR3 bases are TGTGCCAGCAGTTTAACAGGGACTAGCGTGAGCGGGGAGCTGTTTTTT.

This clonotype has just a few counts. V usage is TRBV5-5 and J usage is TRBJ2-4, with D possibly matching TRBD2 (6 bases). The CDR3 sequence is 15 residues long. Germline V lookup: CDR1 SGHKS, CDR2 YYEKEE (reference sequence). V dropped 4 bases and J dropped 2 bases, with 13 bases sitting between them. The CDR3 bases are TGTGCCAGCAGCCCGGCGGGGTTGTCCAAAAACATTCAGTACTTC. This translates into CASSPAGLSKNIQYF.

This clonotype came up a few times. The rearrangement joins TRBV20-1 to TRBJ2-5; D assignment may be TRBD1 or TRBD2 (5 bases each). The CDR3 covers 16 residues. The germline V gene encodes CDR1 DFQATT and CDR2 SNEGSKA (reference sequence). Between the trimmed V and J ends, which lost 0 bases and 3 bases, there was a span of 17 bases. In DNA form, the CDR3 reads TGCAGTGCTAGAGATAGCGACAGAGAATTTGAAGAGACCCAGTACTTC. Translation: CSARDSDREFEETQYF.

This chain links TRBV20-1 with TRBJ1-5; D is uncertain. Germline CDR1 and CDR2: DFQATT and SNEGSKA (reference sequence). This CDR3 comprises 14 residues. Deletions cut 0 bases from V and 0 bases from J, with 6 bases between. Here the CDR3 DNA reads TGCAGTGCTAGAGAAGTTTATAGCAATCAGCCCCAGCATTTT. Its protein is CSAREVYSNQPQHF.

The CDR3: CASSPFGAGEQFF. For the CDR3, the DNA is TGCGCCAGCAGCCCCTTTGGGGCTGGTGAGCAGTTCTTC. The J gene is TRBJ2-1, the V gene TRBV4-1; TRBD1 is a possible D gene (5 bases). The CDR3 is made up of 13 amino acids. CDR1 is MGHRA and CDR2 is YSYEKL in the germline V gene. V lost 4 bases and J 9 bases, leaving 13 bases between the germline ends.

This clonotype was recorded a few times. The chain employs TRBV6-9 and TRBJ2-1; 9 bases line up with TRBD2. V lost 7 bases, J lost 5 bases, and 33 bases stayed unmatched. This CDR3 has 23 amino acids. From germline, CDR1 is MNHGY and CDR2 SVAAGI. CDR3 amino acids: CASIILPPLGPVSASGEHNEQFF. The CDR3 DNA reads as TGTGCCAGCATTATCCTGCCCCCCTTGGGCCCTGTGTCGGCTAGCGGGGAACACAATGAGCAGTTCTTC.

This clonotype was detected ten times or more. The rearrangement joins TRBV5-1 to TRBJ2-5; TRBD2 agrees at 10 bases. Germline loops: CDR1 SGHRS, CDR2 YFSETQ. The CDR3 runs to 16 residues. After removal of 3 bases from V and 5 bases from J, the junction contained 10 bases not matched to a gene. CDR3 coding DNA: TGCGCCAGCAGCTCCACTAGCGGGGTGGCCTGGGAGACCCAGTACTTC. Translating gives CASSSTSGVAWETQYF. The full variable domain, rest sourced from reference TRBV5-1 and TRBJ2-5, is KAGVTQTPRYLIKTRGQQVTLSCSPISGHRSVSWYQQTPGQGLQFLFEYFSETQRNKGNFPGRFSGRQFSNSRSEMNVSTLELGDSALYLCASSSTSGVAWETQYFGPGTRLLVL.

This clonotype appeared a few times. The V gene is TRBV29-1, the J gene TRBJ1-2; the D gene is possibly TRBD1 (6 bases). Germline CDR1 reads SQVTM; CDR2 reads ANQGSEA. The CDR3 loop spans 14 amino acids. The V end lost 6 bases, the J end lost 4 bases, and 18 bases lay between the germline ends. Here the CDR3 DNA reads TGCAGCGTAGCCATCTCGGGGGGCCGCTATGGCTACACCTTC. Its translation: CSVAISGGRYGYTF. Full variable domain (missing parts from reference TRBV29-1 and TRBJ1-2): SAVISQKPSRDICQRGTSLTIQCQVDSQVTMMFWYRQQPGQSLTLIATANQGSEATYESGFVIDKFPISRPNLTFSTLTVSNMSPEDSSIYLCSVAISGGRYGYTFGSGTRLTVV.

The genes are TRBV3-1 and TRBJ2-7; D uncertain. Germline V lookup: CDR1 LGHDT, CDR2 YNNKEL (reference sequence). This CDR3 spans 12 amino acids. V lost 1 base, J lost 4 bases, and 5 bases lay in between. The CDR3 reads CASSQVRYEQYF. The CDR3 bases are TGTGCCAGCAGCCAAGTTCGATACGAGCAGTACTTC.

A few counts support this clonotype. The chain links TRBV28 to TRBJ1-5, with D perhaps TRBD1 (6 bases). The CDR3 runs 16 residues. The germline V gene has CDR1 MDHEN and CDR2 SYDVKM. Trimming took off 6 bases at V and 1 base at J, with 16 bases between the two ends. The CDR3 DNA reads as TGTGCCAGCAGCTACTTTCAGGGGCTGAGCAATCAGCCCCAGCATTTT. This encodes CASSYFQGLSNQPQHF.

CDR3 nucleotides: TGTGCCAGTAGTCGCCAGTTCTCCGGGGAGCTGTTTTTT. Encoded protein: CASSRQFSGELFF. The chain carries TRBV19 and TRBJ2-2, with D unclear. The CDR3 has 13 amino acids. Germline CDR1 is LNHDA and CDR2 is SQIVND (reference sequence). Trimming took 5 bases from V and 6 from J, leaving 10 bases between them.

In this sample, this clonotype turned up a few times. This rearrangement joins TRBV5-6 to TRBJ2-5; TRBD2 agrees at 10 bases. Trimming took 4 bases from V and 5 from J; bases not matched to a gene: 8. The CDR3 length is 15 residues. CDR1 is SGHDT, CDR2 YYEEEE, per germline. CDR3 amino acids: CASSDSGRARETQYF. CDR3 bases: TGTGCCAGCAGCGACAGCGGGAGGGCCCGGGAGACCCAGTACTTC.